This TCR beta chain was documented in a study of cytomegalovirus exposure and HLA in healthy donors. PCR involved 60 Vbeta and 13 Jbeta primers. In the study's own analysis: A later analysis counted 65 million to 95 million unique TCR beta chains, some 11 million shared. The assay was immunoSEQ multiplex PCR, and TCRdb's table has in-frame clones only and misses some. V, J and clone size derive from that table, while D and trimming were established from the DNA sequence. The sample holds fewer than 100,000 clones, 60% to 80% seen once. Per the germline V gene, CDR1 is PRHDT and CDR2 is FYEKMQ (reference sequence). V was trimmed by 5 bases and J by 1 base, leaving 14 bases between them. This CDR3 is built from 15 residues.

This sequence joins TRBV13 and TRBJ1-1; perhaps TRBD1 as D (6 bases). This receptor was obtained from a middle-aged man in good health and CMV-seronegative. What was sequenced was PBMCs. CDR3 protein: CASSPRSTGNTEAFF. CDR3 DNA: TGTGCCAGCAGCCCCCGTTCGACAGGGAACACTGAAGCTTTCTTT.